A single sample is the source of the 30 T cell receptor beta chains below, sequenced in a study of cytomegalovirus exposure and HLA in healthy donors. With 60 Vbeta and 13 Jbeta primers, the PCR was carried out. The data were produced by immunoSEQ multiplex PCR, yet TCRdb's version contains in-frame clones alone and is incomplete. This table has under 130,000 clones, about 80% appearing once. Sequencing was done on a sample of PBMCs. All receptors derive from a man aged 50-60 years in good health and CMV-seropositive.

The chain has TRBV4-2 and TRBJ2-4, with 8 bases matching TRBD2. The ends lost 4 bases at V and 0 bases at J; junction bases unmatched: 11. The CDR3 is 18 residues long. The germline CDR1 and CDR2 sequences are LGHNA and YNFKEQ. CDR3 residues: CASSPRDGRALAKNIQYF. The CDR3 DNA reads as TGTGCCAGCAGCCCGCGGGACGGGAGGGCCTTAGCCAAAAACATTCAGTACTTC.

This clone was seen once. The DNA of the CDR3 is TGTGCCAGCAGCCCCCGGACAGGGGGCCTATCCAATCAGCCCCAGCATTTT. Amino acids: CASSPRTGGLSNQPQHF. The V gene is TRBV5-5, the J gene TRBJ1-5, with TRBD1 matching over 11 bases. CDR1 is SGHKS and CDR2 is YYEKEE in the germline V gene (reference sequence). The length of the CDR3 is 17 residues. V shed 4 bases and J 3 bases; nucleotides not matched to a gene: 9.

This rearrangement joins TRBV6-6 to TRBJ1-2, with D perhaps matching TRBD1 (5 bases). CDR3 length: 14 residues. CDR1 and CDR2 (germline): MNHNY, SVGAGI (reference sequence). V was shortened by 7 bases and J by 2 bases, with 14 bases between the two germline ends. Here the CDR3 reads CASTTSEGNYGYTF. Here the CDR3 DNA reads TGTGCCAGCACCACGTCGGAGGGGAACTATGGCTACACCTTC.

This clone was seen just once. J is TRBJ2-1 and V is TRBV5-4, with D perhaps matching TRBD2 (5 bases). The length of the CDR3 is 14 residues. CDR1 is SGHNT, CDR2 YYREEE, per germline (reference sequence). Trimming removed 6 bases at V and 0 bases at J, with 10 bases between. CDR3: CASTERTSYNEQFF. For the CDR3, the DNA is TGTGCCAGCACGGAGCGGACCTCCTACAATGAGCAGTTCTTC.

This chain joins TRBV18 and TRBJ1-1; the match to TRBD1 covers 8 bases. The CDR3 has 14 residues. The J segment lost 6 bases and the V segment lost 4 bases, leaving 7 bases of the junction unmatched. Germline lookup yields CDR1 KGHSH and CDR2 LQKENI. The CDR3, as DNA: TGTGCCAGCTCACTCGCCAGGGGGCGCGCTGAAGCTTTCTTT. Translation: CASSLARGRAEAFF.

The rearrangement joins TRBV19 to TRBJ2-7; 8 bases line up with TRBD1. The CDR3 runs 14 residues. Trimming cost V 5 bases and J 6 bases; bases outside gene matches: 9. Germline V gene lookup returns CDR1 LNHDA and CDR2 SQIVND (reference sequence). CDR3 sequence reads: CASSPPLQGAEQYF. CDR3 nucleotide sequence: TGTGCCAGTAGTCCCCCACTCCAGGGGGCCGAGCAGTACTTC.

V gene TRBV6-6 combines with J gene TRBJ2-5, with D possibly being TRBD2 (5 bases). Trimming took 7 bases from V and 2 from J, leaving 11 bases between them. This CDR3 contains 13 residues. Per germline, CDR1 MNHNY and CDR2 SVGAGI (reference sequence). As DNA, the CDR3 is TGTGCCAGCAAACGGGAAGCTCAAGAGACCCAGTACTTC. It translates to CASKREAQETQYF.

The rearrangement uses TRBV9 and TRBJ2-2; the D gene is possibly TRBD2 (5 bases). The CDR3 spans 13 residues. CDR1 is SGDLS and CDR2 is YYNGEE in the germline V gene. Trimming removed 4 bases at V and 5 bases at J, with 9 bases between. The CDR3 reads CASSPERTGELFF. The CDR3 DNA sequence: TGTGCCAGCAGCCCCGAGCGGACCGGGGAGCTGTTTTTT.

This rearrangement joins TRBV5-5 to TRBJ2-7, with D possibly matching TRBD1 (6 bases). The V gene lost 1 base and the J gene lost 5 bases, with 13 bases spanning the gap. Germline V gene lookup returns CDR1 SGHKS and CDR2 YYEKEE (reference sequence). The CDR3 has 14 residues. CDR3 region: CASSLLQGTDEQYF. The CDR3 region has the DNA TGTGCCAGCAGCTTGTTACAGGGAACGGACGAGCAGTACTTC.

CDR3 residues: CASDTSGGYGYTF. DNA for the CDR3: TGTGCCAGCGACACCTCGGGGGGCTATGGCTACACCTTC. The J gene is TRBJ1-2, the V gene TRBV19, with D tentatively TRBD1 (5 bases). V lost 9 bases and J 4 bases, leaving 15 bases between the germline ends. CDR1 and CDR2 (germline): LNHDA, SQIVND (reference sequence). The CDR3 extends over 13 amino acids.

The chain combines TRBV5-6 with TRBJ2-1; 15 bases are shared with TRBD2. Germline assignment: CDR1 SGHDT and CDR2 YYEEEE. This CDR3 has 18 amino acids. Losses at the gene ends were 4 bases for V and 4 bases for J; bases not matched to a gene: 9. The CDR3: CASSPTAGTSGRYNEQFF. The CDR3 DNA reads TGTGCCAGCAGCCCCACCGCCGGGACTAGCGGGAGGTACAATGAGCAGTTCTTC. Complete variable domain (other parts from reference TRBV5-6 and TRBJ2-1): DAGVTQSPTHLIKTRGQQVTLRCSPKSGHDTVSWYQQALGQGPQFIFQYYEEEERQRGNFPDRFSGHQFPNYSSELNVNALLLGDSALYLCASSPTAGTSGRYNEQFFGPGTRLTVL.

The V call is TRBV5-1, the J call TRBJ2-1; 10 positions match TRBD2. The junction had 8 bases not matched to a gene; V was cut back by 4 bases and J by 7 bases. The CDR3 runs to 15 residues. CDR1 is SGHRS and CDR2 is YFSETQ in the germline V gene. The CDR3 region is CASSPGLALSNEQFF. The CDR3, as DNA: TGCGCCAGCAGCCCGGGACTAGCGCTCTCGAATGAGCAGTTCTTC.

This chain connects TRBV6-1 to TRBJ2-3; possible D gene TRBD1, 7 bases. V gave up 8 bases and J gave up 1 base, with 10 bases separating them. CDR1 is MNHNS and CDR2 is SASEGT in the germline V gene. CDR3 length equals 13 residues. CDR3 in amino acids: CASGGTGTDTQYF. CDR3 in DNA: TGTGCCAGCGGAGGGACAGGCACAGATACGCAGTATTTT.

The CDR3 DNA reads TGTGCCAGCAGTTACTCCGGACTGGCAAACACCGGGGAGCTGTTTTTT. This sequence encodes CASSYSGLANTGELFF. The V gene is TRBV6-6, the J gene TRBJ2-2; a possible D gene is TRBD2 (5 bases). Trimming stripped 0 bases from V and 2 bases from J, with 10 bases between. The CDR3 sequence is 16 residues long. Germline lookup yields CDR1 MNHNY and CDR2 SVGAGI (reference sequence).

Note on this clone: A read error may account for a junction end that differs from germline. This chain links TRBV6-1 with TRBJ2-3; D unclear. This CDR3 contains 13 residues. Germline assignment: CDR1 MNHNS and CDR2 SASEGT. CDR3 DNA: TGTGCCAGCAGTCCCTCCAGGTCAGATAGGCAGTATTTT. Its protein product is CASSPSRSDRQYF.

This clone is a singleton in its sample. The CDR3 spells CASSPGPIQETQYF. DNA for the CDR3: TGTGCCAGCTCACCAGGGCCTATTCAAGAGACCCAGTACTTC. The rearrangement uses TRBV18 and TRBJ2-5; D gene uncertain. Trimming removed 2 bases at V and 2 bases at J, with 9 bases between. The V gene's germline CDR1 is KGHSH and CDR2 LQKENI. The CDR3 spans 14 residues.

The chain links TRBV6-5 to TRBJ2-5; 10 bases are shared with TRBD2. The CDR3 length is 15 residues. Trimming took 7 bases from V and 5 from J; bases not matched to a gene: 10. Germline V lookup: CDR1 MNHEY, CDR2 SVGAGI. The CDR3 region is CASKRGLAGVETQYF. Here the CDR3 DNA reads TGTGCCAGCAAGAGAGGGCTAGCGGGAGTGGAGACCCAGTACTTC.

This clone was observed a single time. The chain combines TRBV5-5 with TRBJ1-1; TRBD1 is a possible D gene (5 bases). From germline, CDR1 is SGHKS and CDR2 YYEKEE (reference sequence). This CDR3 is 17 amino acids long. Deletions cut 4 bases from V and 3 bases from J, with 22 bases between. The CDR3 DNA sequence: TGTGCCAGCAGCCGACTCGGATTTCAGGGTAAGGACACTGAAGCTTTCTTT. Its protein is CASSRLGFQGKDTEAFF.

This clone has a single count. The CDR3 DNA sequence: TGTGCCAGTAGGACGCCGGGAAACACCGGGGAGCTGTTTTTT. It specifies CASRTPGNTGELFF. The chain is built from TRBV19 and TRBJ2-2, with a possible D match to TRBD2 (5 bases). Germline CDR1 and CDR2: LNHDA and SQIVND (reference sequence). Trimming removed 6 bases from V and 2 bases from J, with 10 bases in between. This CDR3 region has 14 residues.

The CDR3 DNA is TGTGCCAGCACCATCTTGGGACACCTGGCTAAGAACACTGAAGCTTTCTTT. Translated: CASTILGHLAKNTEAFF. The V call is TRBV5-6, the J call TRBJ1-1; a weak D match, TRBD1 (6 bases). Trimming removed 6 bases at V and 1 base at J, with 22 bases between. Germline values: CDR1 SGHDT, CDR2 YYEEEE. This CDR3 has 17 residues.

The V and J genes are TRBV4-2 and TRBJ1-3; 8 nucleotides agree with TRBD1. Germline V CDR1 and CDR2: LGHNA, YNFKEQ. V lost 0 bases and J lost 3; bases outside the gene matches: 7. The CDR3 extends over 17 amino acids. The DNA of the CDR3 is TGTGCCAGCAGCCAAGAAACAGGGGGAGTGGTTGGAAACACCATATATTTT. As protein: CASSQETGGVVGNTIYF.

The rearrangement uses TRBV2 and TRBJ1-2; no firm D call. This CDR3 is 13 amino acids long. Germline V gives CDR1 SNHLY, CDR2 FYNNEI. With 3 bases removed from V and 2 bases from J, the gap between germline ends came to 7 bases. This CDR3 reads CASSDEGNYGYTF. The CDR3 DNA follows: TGTGCCAGCAGTGACGAGGGAAACTATGGCTACACCTTC.

The V and J genes are TRBV6-1 and TRBJ2-3, with 11 bases aligning to TRBD2. The V gene end was trimmed by 4 bases and the J gene end by 2 bases; junction bases not matched to a gene: 5. CDR1 and CDR2 from the germline V gene are MNHNS and SASEGT. The CDR3 sequence is 16 residues long. The CDR3 spells CASSATSGSYTDTQYF. CDR3 DNA: TGTGCCAGCAGTGCTACTAGCGGGAGTTACACAGATACGCAGTATTTT.

The DNA for the CDR3 is TGTGCCAGTAGTGCACTACAGGGGAGGAATGAAAAACTGTTTTTT. This encodes CASSALQGRNEKLFF. The chain links TRBV19 to TRBJ1-4; TRBD1 agrees at 7 bases. This CDR3 is built from 15 residues. The germline V gene encodes CDR1 LNHDA and CDR2 SQIVND (reference sequence). After removal of 5 bases from V and 5 bases from J, the junction contained 8 bases not matched to a gene.

This clone was observed a handful of times. This chain joins TRBV14 and TRBJ1-2; D unclear. Germline assignment: CDR1 SGHDN and CDR2 FVKESK. CDR3 length: 13 amino acids. Trimming stripped 4 bases from V and 4 bases from J, with 10 bases between. The DNA for the CDR3 is TGTGCCAGCAGCCCTTGGGAGACCTATGGCTACACCTTC. This codes for CASSPWETYGYTF.

As DNA, the CDR3 is TGTGCCAGCAGCGTAGCGGGACAGGGGGCCTGGGGCTACACCTTC. It specifies CASSVAGQGAWGYTF. The rearrangement links TRBV9 to TRBJ1-2, with 12 bases lining up with TRBD1. With 0 bases clipped from V and 8 bases from J, the junction kept 5 bases outside the gene matches. From germline, CDR1 is SGDLS and CDR2 YYNGEE. This CDR3 has 15 residues. Combining the CDR3 with reference TRBV9 and TRBJ1-2 gives the whole variable domain DSGVTQTPKHLITATGQRVTLRCSPRSGDLSVYWYQQSLDQGLQFLIQYYNGEERAKGNILERFSAQQFPDLHSELNLSSLELGDSALYFCASSVAGQGAWGYTFGSGTRLTVV.

The gene calls are TRBV27 and TRBJ2-5, with D perhaps matching TRBD1 (7 bases). The DNA matches TRBJ2-7 better at its end, which makes the J call doubtful. The length of the CDR3 is 19 residues. Germline V gene lookup returns CDR1 MNHEY and CDR2 SMNVEV (reference sequence). The CDR3 reads CASSLSHTRQGLQPYEQYF. For the CDR3, the DNA is TGTGCCAGCAGTTTATCCCATACCCGACAGGGACTCCAACCCTACGAGCAGTACTTC.

In its sample, this clone is medium-sized. CDR3 sequence (DNA): TGTGCCAGCATGGGCCCTAACTATGGCTACACCTTC. Translation: CASMGPNYGYTF. V usage is TRBV2 and J usage is TRBJ1-2; D unclear. V gave up 7 bases and J gave up 0 bases, with 6 bases separating them. CDR1 and CDR2 from the germline V gene are SNHLY and FYNNEI. The CDR3 spans 12 residues.

V and J are TRBV7-9 and TRBJ2-4; the D gene is possibly TRBD2 (5 bases). CDR1 and CDR2 (germline): SEHNR, FQNEAQ (reference sequence). Trimming cost V 3 bases and J 8 bases, with 14 bases left between them. The CDR3 is 14 amino acids. The CDR3 sequence: CASSFAGVGDIQYF. In DNA form, the CDR3 reads TGTGCCAGCAGCTTTGCCGGGGTGGGAGACATTCAGTACTTC.

The V gene is TRBV27, the J gene TRBJ2-7; 7 nucleotides match TRBD1. CDR1 and CDR2 from the germline V gene are MNHEY and SMNVEV (reference sequence). The CDR3 runs to 13 residues. V trimming: 3 bases; J trimming: 4 bases; junction bases outside the gene matches: 3. CDR3 DNA: TGTGCCAGCAGTTTCCAGACAGGGTACGAGCAGTACTTC. It specifies CASSFQTGYEQYF.